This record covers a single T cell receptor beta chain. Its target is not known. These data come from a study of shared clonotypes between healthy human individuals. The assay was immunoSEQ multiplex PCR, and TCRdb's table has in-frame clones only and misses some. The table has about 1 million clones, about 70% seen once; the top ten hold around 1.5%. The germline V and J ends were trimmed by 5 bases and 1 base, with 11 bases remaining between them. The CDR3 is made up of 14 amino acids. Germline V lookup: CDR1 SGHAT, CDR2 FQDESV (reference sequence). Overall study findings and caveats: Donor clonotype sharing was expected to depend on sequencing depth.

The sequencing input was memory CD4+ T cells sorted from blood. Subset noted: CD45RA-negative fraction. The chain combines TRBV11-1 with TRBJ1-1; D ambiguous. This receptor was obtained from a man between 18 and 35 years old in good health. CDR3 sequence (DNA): TGTGCCAGCAGCGTCGGCCTGGAGAACACTGAAGCTTTCTTT. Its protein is CASSVGLENTEAFF.